This T cell receptor (beta chain) stems from a study of blood T cell repertoires in COVID-19. Study background: Samples taken during acute and convalescent COVID-19 were collected in the United States, Italy and Spain.

Per the authors' pipeline: Estimated nucleated cell counts came from reference gene primer amplification. The method was immunoSEQ multiplex PCR; TCRdb's version includes in-frame clones alone and lacks a portion of them. V, J and clone size are taken as reported in that table, and D and trimming were inferred from the DNA itself. The sample shows roughly 81,000 clones, around 80% of them seen only once. The count of this clone is one. Losses at the gene ends were 4 bases for V and 4 bases for J; bases not matched to a gene: 9. Germline loops: CDR1 KGHSH, CDR2 LQKENI. The CDR3 runs to 16 residues. This receptor was obtained from a man in his fifties or sixties with acute or convalescent COVID-19. This chain uses TRBV18 with TRBJ1-3, with 8 bases matching TRBD1. Sequencing was carried out using peripheral blood. In DNA, the CDR3 is TGTGCCAGCTCACTTGGACAGGGCCTCTCCGGAAACACCATATATTTT. Encoded protein: CASSLGQGLSGNTIYF.